A selection of T cell receptor beta chains follows, all from one sample in a study of blood T cell repertoires in COVID-19. TCRdb's copy holds only in-frame clones and misses some; the assay was immunoSEQ multiplex PCR. The sample carries some 64,000 clones, more than 65% recorded once. What was sequenced was peripheral blood. The receptors were sampled from a human donor in a cohort sampled during active COVID-19. CDR3s include the opening cysteine and the closing phenylalanine or tryptophan. The D gene is left open where the match is weak.

TRBV13	-	CASSAGPEQFF
TRBV6-5	-	CASKGSGSYEQYF
TRBV19	-	CASSMRGGSDTQYF
TRBV7-3	TRBD1	CASSIKGQGAAEQFF
TRBV11-2	-	CASRGLYNEQFF
TRBV20-1	-	CSARGVGEAFF
TRBV7-9	TRBD1	CASSADRGLETQYF
TRBV27	TRBD2	CASSPSQKRGLRWETQYF
TRBV24-1	-	CATSQGWTGANVLTF
TRBV6-5	TRBD2	CASSYSTSGLTDTQYF
TRBV3-1/TRBV3-2	-	CASSQGSVSGELFF
TRBV6-5	TRBD1	CASSRDSFMNTEAFF
TRBV6-6	-	CASSFQGLPNEKLFF
TRBV13	TRBD1	CASSLQGAATEAFF
TRBV5-5	-	CASSLVQGLEKLFF
TRBV9	-	CASSVTGWGTDTQYF
TRBV4-1	TRBD2	CASSQPTSGEYQETQYF
TRBV4-3	TRBD2	CASSHEVGGRGSLGYNEQFF
TRBV7-8	TRBD2	CASSFAAGVQETQYF
TRBV5-1	-	CASSSLAESTDTQYF
TRBV15	TRBD1	CATSRDQGGPNTGELFF
TRBV6-5	-	CASSPLHYEQYF
TRBV2	-	CASSEAPGANVLTF
TRBV7-8	-	CASSSNRAPGPRDIQYF
TRBV13	TRBD1	CASSSRDRGQETQYF
TRBV30	TRBD1	CAWSFYGTVMDVNTIYF
TRBV2	-	CASYRAGAETQYF
TRBV9	-	CASSPHRGDTEAFF
TRBV12-3/TRBV12-4	-	CASSTGGNYGYTF
TRBV7-3	-	CASSPEVNTGELFF
TRBV5-6	-	CASSLARWSYEQYF
TRBV28	-	CASLPRSSWEQFF
TRBV5-5	-	CASSPHGVSGYTF
TRBV27	-	CASSFWGADTQYF
TRBV5-1	-	CASSFQSNTEAFF
TRBV4-1	TRBD1	CASSQGTGGNTEAFF
TRBV27	-	CASSFSGSNQPQHF
TRBV7-9	TRBD2	CASSSLAGGPGELFF
TRBV10-2	-	CASSEDISNQPQHF
TRBV5-1	-	CASSSEGRFYEQYF
TRBV6-6	-	CASSYSKTGPYGYTF
TRBV27	-	CASSLVGPRSTDTQYF
TRBV28	-	CASSSPGPYGYTF
TRBV4-1	-	CASSRLVGETQYF
TRBV4-2	TRBD2	CASSHYASGDTQYF
TRBV10-3	TRBD1	CAISPGQGYGYTF
TRBV9	TRBD2	CASSVGAGGAHEQYF
TRBV3-1/TRBV3-2	TRBD1	CASSQVQGMVGEQYF
TRBV30	-	CAWARPPFSSYEQYF
TRBV5-5	TRBD1	CASSLSRDRGPLHF
TRBV28	TRBD1	CASSLPGQSNTEAFF
TRBV7-2	TRBD1	CASSLGTGGFTEAFF
TRBV4-3	-	CASSQALLDTDTQYF
TRBV19	TRBD2	CASRREGAGHYEQYF
TRBV4-3	-	CASSQTATNEKLFF